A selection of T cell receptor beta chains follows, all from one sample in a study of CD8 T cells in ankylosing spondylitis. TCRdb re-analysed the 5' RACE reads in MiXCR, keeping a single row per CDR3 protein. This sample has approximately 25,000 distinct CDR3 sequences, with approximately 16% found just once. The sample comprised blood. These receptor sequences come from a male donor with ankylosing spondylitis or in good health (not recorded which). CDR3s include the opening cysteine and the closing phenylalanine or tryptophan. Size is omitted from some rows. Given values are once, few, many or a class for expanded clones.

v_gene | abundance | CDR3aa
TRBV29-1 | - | CSVRSFTSGRLDEQFF
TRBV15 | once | CATSSLSGNQPQHF
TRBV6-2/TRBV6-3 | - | CASTQLVRGLSYEQYF
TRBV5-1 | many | CASSLGSGNTEAFF
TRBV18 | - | CASSPPVEETQYF
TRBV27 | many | CASSLLGTSDEQYF
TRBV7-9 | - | CASSPTSGDLANTGELFF
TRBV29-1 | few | CSVEGTAVSYNEQFF
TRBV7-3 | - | CASKGTSGANEQFF
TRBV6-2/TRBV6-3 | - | CASSYSKPGQANTEAFF
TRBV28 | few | CASRDSGRLGDNEQFF
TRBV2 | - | CASTRGDQTNEQYF
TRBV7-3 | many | CASSSGGEGVNTEAFF
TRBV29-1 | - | CSFKGAMNTEAFF
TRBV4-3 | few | CASSQDERAGEVDEQYF
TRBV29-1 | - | CSVEDSGTGYRNEQFF
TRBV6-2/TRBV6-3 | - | CASSYRDTGTEAFF
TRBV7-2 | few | CASSLTGLGSYEQYF
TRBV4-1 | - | CASSQRTSGIVETQYF
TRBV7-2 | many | CASSLRTTDYNEQFF
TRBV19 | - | CASSVGQGEGNIQYF
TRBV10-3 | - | CAGARNTGELFF
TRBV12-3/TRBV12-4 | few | CASSEDRAVEKLFF
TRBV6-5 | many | CASSDSYEQYF
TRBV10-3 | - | CAISESGQARSLHF
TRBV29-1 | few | CSAYFTPETQYF
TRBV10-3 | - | CAITPGQDAEAFF
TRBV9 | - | CASSVGGAYNEQFF
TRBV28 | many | CASRPTGWGTGELFF
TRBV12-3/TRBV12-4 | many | CASSLALGDTEAFF
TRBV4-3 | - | CASSQLAGGTKNIQYF
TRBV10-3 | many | CAISELDSYEQYF
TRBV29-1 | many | CSVRGRYTDTQYF
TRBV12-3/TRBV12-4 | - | CASSLISSHEQFF
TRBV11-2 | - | CASSRAPGYNTGELFF
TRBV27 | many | CASTAPGQPNNEQFF
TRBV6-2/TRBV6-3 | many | CASSSFRQGTDTQYF
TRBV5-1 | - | CASTYGGPQETQYF
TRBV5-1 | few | CASSLRGLEQFF
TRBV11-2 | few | CASSLTSGSRNEQFF
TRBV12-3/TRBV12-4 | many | CASSFKNEQFF
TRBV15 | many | CATSRMGQAKNIQYF
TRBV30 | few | CAWRTTPTGTGELFF
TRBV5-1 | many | CASSVGGIRDTQYF
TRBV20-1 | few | CSAPGGGPGEKLFF
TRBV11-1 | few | CASRPINTGELFF
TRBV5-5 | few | CASSMAGPSYEQYF
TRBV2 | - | CASTIYHENTIYF
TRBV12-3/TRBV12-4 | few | CASSTRTGGFTGELFF
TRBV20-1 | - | CSAQVGRLLGLYGETQYF
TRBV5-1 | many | CASSLGYRENEQFF
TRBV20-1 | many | CSAERGGPEEAFF
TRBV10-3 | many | CAISESPGGQETQYF